Below are 24 T cell receptor beta chains sequenced from a single sample in a study of regulatory T cells in long-lasting Graves disease. Time point meaning: newly diagnosed GD, antithyroid drugs for less than 3 months. RNA from PBMCs was the source of the TCR library. Investigators prepared the TCR beta libraries by applying iRepertoire HTBI primers and Arm-PCR of CDR3 regions. TCRdb reprocessed the multiplex PCR reads via MiXCR and lists one record per CDR3 protein. The table records about 470,000 distinct CDR3 sequences, approximately 15% of them present only once. These same data were also listed under a study on T cells in Graves' hyperthyroidism and ophthalmopathy.

The sequences come from peripheral blood mononuclear cells (PBMCs), collected at new diagnosis, from a patient treated with antithyroid drugs. All receptors derive from a woman in her 30s with Graves disease.

This clonotype came up many times. The gene calls are TRBV12-3 or TRBV12-4 and TRBJ2-1; 8 bases fit TRBD2. This CDR3 has 16 amino acids. Germline trimming cut 4 bases from V and 0 bases from J; bases unmatched to any gene: 5. The CDR3 loop is CASSWVAGSSYNEQFF. The CDR3 nucleotides are TGTGCCAGCAGTTGGGTAGCGGGGAGCTCCTACAATGAGCAGTTCTTC.

The chain carries TRBV15 and TRBJ1-5, with TRBD1 matching over 9 bases. The CDR3 is 18 amino acids. The junction had 6 bases not matched to a gene; V was cut back by 0 bases and J by 0 bases. Germline V gives CDR1 LNHNV, CDR2 YYDKDF (reference sequence). In DNA, the CDR3 is TGTGCCACCAGCAGAGAGCCCCCGGGACAGGGTAGCAATCAGCCCCAGCATTTT. Its protein product is CATSREPPGQGSNQPQHF.

On this clonotype itself: This may be a read error: a much more frequent sequence differs by one nucleotide. The chain recombines TRBV19 with TRBJ2-1; the match to TRBD2 covers 7 bases. Unmatched junction bases numbered 13, after V lost 6 bases and J lost 8 bases. CDR3 length: 15 amino acids. Germline CDR1 LNHDA, CDR2 SQIVND (reference sequence). The CDR3 loop reads CASRLLPGGSDEQFF. The CDR3 region has the DNA TGTGCCAGTAGGCTACTCCCGGGAGGCTCCGATGAGCAGTTCTTC.

The J gene is TRBJ2-1, the V gene TRBV19; 8 bases map to TRBD2. Germline V gene sequence: CDR1 LNHDA, CDR2 SQIVND (reference sequence). This CDR3 contains 15 residues. Losses at the gene ends were 7 bases for V and 1 base for J; bases not matched to a gene: 6. CDR3 loop: CASTAGGRSYNEQFF. CDR3 in DNA: TGTGCCAGTACCGCGGGCGGGAGGTCCTACAATGAGCAGTTCTTC.

This clonotype has more than one count but fewer than ten. The gene calls are TRBV3-1 and TRBJ2-2, with D hard to call. Germline V gene sequence: CDR1 LGHDT, CDR2 YNNKEL (reference sequence). The germline V and J ends were trimmed by 1 base and 4 bases, with 19 bases remaining between them. The CDR3 extends over 18 amino acids. The CDR3 loop reads CASSQAVTGRGSTGELFF. The CDR3 region has the DNA TGTGCCAGCAGCCAAGCGGTGACGGGTAGAGGAAGCACCGGGGAGCTGTTTTTT.

A few counts support this clonotype. This chain connects TRBV15 to TRBJ1-1, with TRBD1 matching over 7 bases. Germline V gives CDR1 LNHNV, CDR2 YYDKDF (reference sequence). The V and J ends lost 8 bases and 3 bases, in that order; junction bases with no gene match: 6. This CDR3 region has 13 residues. CDR3: CATAGGGDTEAFF. As DNA, the CDR3 is TGTGCCACCGCAGGGGGGGGGGACACTGAAGCTTTCTTT.

This sequence joins TRBV5-1 and TRBJ2-2; 7 bases are a match to TRBD1. CDR3 length: 16 residues. The germline CDR1 and CDR2 sequences are SGHRS and YFSETQ. Trimming cost V 5 bases and J 2 bases; bases outside gene matches: 9. In DNA, the CDR3 is TGCGCCAGCAGACCCCCCGGGACAGAAAACACCGGGGAGCTGTTTTTT. Translation: CASRPPGTENTGELFF.

The V call is TRBV19, the J call TRBJ1-5; no clear D. CDR3 length: 15 amino acids. The germline gives CDR1 LNHDA, CDR2 SQIVND (reference sequence). The V end lost 3 bases, the J end lost 2 bases, and 11 bases lay between the germline ends. The CDR3 sequence: CASSMGGYGNQPQHF. The CDR3 DNA follows: TGTGCCAGTAGTATGGGCGGATATGGCAATCAGCCCCAGCATTTT.

The rearrangement links TRBV5-6 to TRBJ1-4, with TRBD1 as a possible D gene (5 bases). Trimming cost V 0 bases and J 7 bases, with 13 bases left between them. The CDR3 has 15 amino acids. Germline CDR1 and CDR2: SGHDT and YYEEEE. CDR3 DNA sequence: TGTGCCAGCAGCTTGGTCGACAGAGTTGGTGAAAAACTGTTTTTT. Encoded protein: CASSLVDRVGEKLFF.

V gene TRBV30 combines with J gene TRBJ1-5, with D unresolved. Per the germline V gene, CDR1 is GTSNPN and CDR2 is SVGIG (reference sequence). V was cut by 0 bases and J by 4 bases, with 13 bases left in between. The CDR3 is made up of 15 amino acids. The CDR3 DNA follows: TGTGCCTGGAGTGTAAGTCGAGGAGGGAATCAGCCCCAGCATTTT. Its translation is CAWSVSRGGNQPQHF.

Turning to this clonotype: This clone may be a read error of a much larger clone one base away. The rearrangement uses TRBV28 and TRBJ2-7, with D tentatively TRBD1 (5 bases). Germline V CDR1 and CDR2: MDHEN, SYDVKM. The CDR3 has 15 residues. CDR3 loop: CASILSYRSSYEQYF. In nucleotides, the CDR3 is TGTGCCAGCATTTTAAGTTACAGGTCTTCCTACGAGCAGTACTTC.

For this clonotype: This may be a read error, as it is one base from a much larger clone. The rearrangement joins TRBV5-1 to TRBJ1-1; no firm D call. Between the trimmed V and J ends, which lost 0 bases and 8 bases, there was a span of 11 bases. CDR3 size: 13 residues. Germline V gives CDR1 SGHRS, CDR2 YFSETQ. CDR3 bases: TGCGCCAGCAGCTTGGGACTTAGTAGGGAAGCTTTCTTT. This encodes CASSLGLSREAFF.

This clonotype was seen at least ten times. This chain uses TRBV11-3 with TRBJ1-2; tentative D call: TRBD1 (6 bases). V lost 4 bases and J lost 2, with 8 bases in between. The CDR3 length is 13 residues. Germline values: CDR1 SGHNT, CDR2 YENEEA. CDR3 nucleotide sequence: TGTGCCAGCAGCTACAGGGAGAACTATGGCTACACCTTC. This codes for CASSYRENYGYTF. Complete variable domain (other parts from reference TRBV11-3 and TRBJ1-2): EAGVVQSPRYKIIEKKQPVAFWCNPISGHNTLYWYLQNLGQGPELLIRYENEEAVDDSQLPKDRFSAERLKGVDSTLKIQPAELGDSAVYLCASSYRENYGYTFGSGTRLTVV.

This clonotype was seen more than once but under ten times. The rearrangement links TRBV5-1 to TRBJ2-1; 9 positions agree with TRBD1. In germline, CDR1 is SGHRS, CDR2 YFSETQ. This CDR3 region has 14 residues. The V segment lost 7 bases and the J segment 8 bases; nucleotides outside the gene matches: 10. CDR3 sequence reads: CASRRQGGVDEQFF. CDR3 sequence (DNA): TGCGCCAGCCGTCGACAGGGGGGGGTGGATGAGCAGTTCTTC.

This clonotype appeared many times. The J gene is TRBJ2-7, the V gene TRBV6-2 or TRBV6-3; D might be TRBD2 (5 bases). This CDR3 is built from 16 residues. Per the germline V gene, CDR1 is MNHEY and CDR2 is SVGEGT. The V and J ends lost 5 bases and 3 bases respectively, with 20 bases between them. The CDR3: CASSEGGSHRDYEQYF. DNA for the CDR3: TGTGCCAGCAGTGAAGGCGGCAGCCACCGGGACTACGAGCAGTACTTC.

This clonotype was found once. J is TRBJ2-3 and V is TRBV20-1; D unresolved. The CDR3 has 12 amino acids. Germline-derived CDR1 and CDR2 are DFQATT and SNEGSKA (reference sequence). V was trimmed by 3 bases and J by 2 bases, leaving 6 bases between them. CDR3 nucleotide sequence: TGCAGTGCTAGTGCTACCACAGATACGCAGTATTTT. Encoded protein: CSASATTDTQYF.

This clonotype has at least ten counts. The gene calls are TRBV20-1 and TRBJ2-5; TRBD2 aligns across 9 bases. The CDR3 length is 16 residues. The germline gives CDR1 DFQATT, CDR2 SNEGSKA (reference sequence). Losses at the gene ends were 6 bases for V and 0 bases for J; bases not matched to a gene: 11. CDR3 amino acids: CSAFDGWTSDQETQYF. The CDR3 nucleotides are TGCAGTGCCTTCGACGGCTGGACTAGCGACCAAGAGACCCAGTACTTC.

This clonotype was seen ten or more times. V is TRBV20-1 and J is TRBJ2-3; D might be TRBD1 (5 bases). V was trimmed by 6 bases and J by 6 bases, leaving 13 bases between them. From germline, CDR1 is DFQATT and CDR2 SNEGSKA (reference sequence). This CDR3 has 12 amino acids. CDR3 nucleotides: TGCAGTGCCACAGACAGAACTGATACGCAGTATTTT. This encodes CSATDRTDTQYF.

This clonotype was picked up many times. The gene calls are TRBV10-3 and TRBJ2-7; maybe TRBD2 (6 bases). This CDR3 is built from 13 residues. Germline V gives CDR1 ENHRY, CDR2 SYGVKD. V lost 7 bases and J lost 5, with 15 bases in between. Written as DNA, the CDR3 is TGTGCCATCAACCTTAGGAGGGGCGACGAGCAGTACTTC. Translation: CAINLRRGDEQYF.

This clonotype has at least ten counts. The V gene is TRBV2, the J gene TRBJ2-2; unclear D gene. The CDR3 contains 13 residues. The V and J ends lost 6 bases and 0 bases respectively, with 5 bases between them. CDR1 and CDR2 from the germline V gene are SNHLY and FYNNEI. The CDR3 reads CASRETNTGELFF. The CDR3 coding sequence is TGTGCCAGCAGGGAGACGAACACCGGGGAGCTGTTTTTT.

This clonotype has a count of ten or more. V usage is TRBV28 and J usage is TRBJ1-2; the match to TRBD1 covers 8 bases. Germline loops: CDR1 MDHEN, CDR2 SYDVKM. This CDR3 spans 15 amino acids. Unmatched junction bases numbered 7, after V lost 6 bases and J lost 1 base. The CDR3 nucleotides read TGTGCCAGCAGCAGCACAGGGGGGTTTAACTATGGCTACACCTTC. It is translated as CASSSTGGFNYGYTF.

This clonotype was detected many times. This chain connects TRBV12-3 or TRBV12-4 to TRBJ2-7; no firm D call. Trimming shortened V by 3 bases and J by 2 bases, and 5 bases separated the two germline ends. The length of the CDR3 is 12 residues. CDR3 in amino acids: CASSFAAYEQYF. As DNA, the CDR3 is TGTGCCAGCAGTTTTGCTGCCTACGAGCAGTACTTC.

This clonotype appeared many times. The chain links TRBV2 to TRBJ2-6; D may correspond to TRBD1 or TRBD2 (5 bases each). The CDR3 is 16 amino acids. Germline CDR1 and CDR2: SNHLY and FYNNEI. V lost 3 bases and J 0 bases, leaving 9 bases between the germline ends. The DNA of the CDR3 is TGTGCCAGCAGTGAGGGACGGCACTCTGGGGCCAACGTCCTGACTTTC. Its protein is CASSEGRHSGANVLTF. Together with reference TRBV2 and TRBJ2-6, the CDR3 gives the full variable domain: EPEVTQTPSHQVTQMGQEVILRCVPISNHLYFYWYRQILGQKVEFLVSFYNNEISEKSEIFDDQFSVERPDGSNFTLKIRSTKLEDSAMYFCASSEGRHSGANVLTFGAGSRLTVL.

Ten or more counts support this clonotype. This chain uses TRBV12-5 with TRBJ2-2; 7 bases agree with TRBD2. The CDR3 consists of 17 residues. Germline V gene lookup returns CDR1 LGHNT and CDR2 FRNRAP. Losses at the gene ends were 5 bases for V and 0 bases for J; bases not matched to a gene: 9. In DNA form, the CDR3 reads TGTGCTAGTGGTCTAACCCTCGGGAGGCCGAACACCGGGGAGCTGTTTTTT. This codes for CASGLTLGRPNTGELFF. The full variable domain, with the rest looked up from reference TRBV12-5 and TRBJ2-2, is DARVTQTPRHKVTEMGQEVTMRCQPILGHNTVFWYRQTMMQGLELLAYFRNRAPLDDSGMPKDRFSAEMPDATLATLKIQPSEPRDSAVYFCASGLTLGRPNTGELFFGEGSRLTVL.